This TCR beta chain appears in the sequencing data of a study of cytomegalovirus exposure and HLA in healthy donors (dated by TCRdb to about 2017). In the study overall: In an earlier analysis of approximately 640 of the donors, less than 350 Gb of sequence data and 90 million to 120 million unique TCR beta sequences from roughly 200 million T cells were reported. To study patterns of TCR occurrence, a later analysis re-analyzed previously published TCR beta repertoires from around 700 donors and added high-resolution HLA genotyping. The study was designed to test whether signatures of past pathogen exposure could be identified by cataloging public T cell receptors. Donor age, sex, ethnicity and CMV serostatus were collected together with the repertoire data. Among some 400 genotyped donors of the cohort, an average of approximately 200,000 unique TCR beta nucleotide sequences was sequenced per donor, of which about 20% were non-productive. The genetic ancestry cluster associated with self-reported Caucasian donors included 80% to 90% of the approximately 410 genotyped donors. The number of donors typed differed by locus, with roughly 620-630 for A, B, C, DRB1 and DQB1, roughly 550 for DQA1, over 600 for DPA1, and some 440 for DPB1. A later genetic analysis used genome-wide SNP genotypes for about 60% of the roughly 700 donors, treating that subset as a discovery cohort. Approximately 310 gigabases of sequencing data and approximately 85 million unique TCR sequences were included in an early release covering roughly 600 HLA-typed donors. HLA typing covered class I and class II loci at four-digit resolution. To predict cytomegalovirus infection status, the study brought together high-throughput TCR immunosequencing, statistical association of individual TCRs with disease status, and machine learning. Every discovery cohort repertoire had been produced on one sequencing platform. Because of strong linkage in the cohort, a few DR-DQ haplotypes were treated as single units for association and clustering. The later analysis used no new phenotypic data to find candidate immune exposures, relying instead on TCR beta sequences and their occurrence across donors. Besides the first cohort of roughly 700 subjects, a separate validation cohort made up of 120 different subjects was used. An earlier analysis of 587 of the donors applied high-throughput TCR beta sequencing to assess whether each TCR beta V gene segment acted as functional or pseudogenic. The study used immunosequencing to profile the T cell repertoires of approximately 690 subjects and linked those repertoires to cytomegalovirus serostatus.

From the cysteine up to the phenylalanine, the CDR3 has a length of 15 residues. Of all the DNA, just the CDR3 is kept, 45 bases in frame from base 1. For this chain, trimming is 5 bases at the V end and 3 bases at the J end, and the number of junction bases without a gene match is 4. Looking up the germline V gene yields CDR1 SGHNT and CDR2 YENEEA. This clone was counted between two and nine times. The antigen it recognizes is unknown. The record has no base qualities; no much larger clone is one base away. The cohort consisted of 600 to 750 healthy bone marrow donors. At the time of sampling, all cohort members were nominally healthy, though unrecorded immune exposures were likely present. The donor was CMV seropositive and was included in the group of 250 to 300 seropositive cohort members. Every donor gave a peripheral blood sample, and the peripheral blood mononuclear cells from that sample were used for TCR beta sequencing. Genomic DNA extraction from the blood cell samples was performed with the Qiagen DNeasy Blood Extraction Kit.

Overall study results and their limits: According to a later analysis, most CMV-associated TCR beta chains appeared to be HLA-restricted, and the HLA associations seemed to be driven largely by CMV exposure. In a later analysis, several top co-occurrence clusters were reported to appear linked to parvovirus B19, influenza, CMV and Epstein-Barr virus. Linkage disequilibrium might explain the correlated functional status among segregating V segments, but an unknown experimental factor could not be excluded. The cohort was sequenced for TCR beta chains only, and without alpha or paired-chain data the features that could be detected were limited. Most TCR sequences were observed very rarely across donors, whereas some public TCRs were present in many individuals. The classifier was reported to diagnose cytomegalovirus status with high specificity and sensitivity in both the original and validation cohorts. In vitro tests confirmed that three of the cytomegalovirus-associated TCR beta chains recognize cytomegalovirus antigens. In the study, approximately 160 TCR beta chains were listed as associated with cytomegalovirus. The 87-base-pair reads could not distinguish some IMGT-functional V segments, including TRBV6-2 and TRBV6-3, so those segments were excluded. In a later analysis, HLA-associated TCR beta chains showed more clonal expansion and lower generation probabilities than non-associated chains that were equally common. A further reported finding was that TCR beta sequences accurately predicted the HLA-A and HLA-B alleles for most subjects in the first cohort. According to a later genetic analysis, donors in an Asian-associated ancestry cluster had fewer N-insertions in productive TCRs than the approximately 700-donor mean. Because HLA typing was missing for some donors at each locus, association tests included only the typed subset. The presence/absence analyses assumed that sequencing depth was roughly uniform across donors, and that assumption may not be true. A later analysis associated about 16,000 TCR beta sequences with specific HLA alleles at a false discovery rate of 0.05. The authors suggested that the approach could potentially be generalized to other disease states and immunological phenotypes. A later genetic analysis associated a missense DCLRE1C variant with V-gene and J-gene trimming of TCR beta chains, and an independent cohort replicated the association. In an earlier analysis of about 550 of the donors, most TCR beta V segments were observed in productive rearrangements about 90% or about 30% of the time, broadly matching IMGT annotations. When HLA alleles, especially DR and DQ, strongly co-occurred, TCR associations were difficult to assign to individual alleles. A cluster of highly shared sequence variants was judged likely to represent a technical artifact of the sequencing pipeline. For the cohort, immune exposure information was limited to CMV serostatus. A later analysis found that TCR association rates varied across HLA loci, with DRB1 alleles showing the most associated TCRs and HLA-C alleles the fewest. Because counts were too low, about 18 rarely observed V segments, including chromosome 9 orphons, were excluded from the earlier analysis of some 540 of the donors.

The library was produced with the immunoSEQ multiplex PCR assay. A mixture of 60 forward primers for TCR Vbeta segments and 13 reverse primers for TCR Jbeta segments was used in the multiplex PCR. The CDR3 region of rearranged TCR beta genes was amplified from genomic DNA with a multiplex PCR assay. The Illumina HiSeq System was used to sequence the amplified TCR beta libraries as 87-base-pair reads. The original pipeline was this. In a later analysis, about 80 million unique TCR beta chains were counted across the 650 to 750 repertoires, and roughly 10 million of these chains were shared by at least two donors. Raw reads were error-corrected and collapsed into unique sequences with a nearest-neighbor algorithm that merged closely related sequences to remove PCR and sequencing errors. To assign V, D and J gene segments, CDR3 sequences were aligned to IMGT reference sequences. For a sequence to be retained, a match of at least six nucleotides was required to both a V gene segment and a J gene segment. A rearrangement counted as productive if the CDR3 had no stop codons and remained in frame with V and J, and every other rearrangement counted as non-productive. CDR3 was defined according to IMGT convention as the region running from the second conserved V-encoded cysteine to the conserved J-encoded phenylalanine. The earlier analysis of about 640 of the donors excluded any sequence lacking an unambiguous match to a single V gene segment. An earlier analysis of just under 600 of the donors called V segments functional above 56.7% productive rearrangements and segregating when the between-donor standard deviation exceeded 5%. A statistical classification framework was developed to diagnose cytomegalovirus status using the catalog of TCR beta chain sequences. In a later analysis, V and J genes were assigned by comparing TCR nucleotide sequences against IMGT/GENE-DB human TR gene sequences. In a later analysis, CDR3 sequences and most-parsimonious VDJ recombination scenarios were assigned using the TCRdist pipeline. In a later analysis, each TCR beta chain was defined by its CDR3 amino acid sequence together with its V-gene family, and reads lacking a unique V-gene family were excluded. To address suspected cross-contamination and a sequencing artifact, a later analysis removed approximately 600 highly shared, low-generation-probability nucleotide sequences. For each public chain, a later analysis derived a clonal expansion index from normalized ranks of inferred template counts within each repertoire. Generation probabilities in a later analysis came from a VDJ recombination model fitted to out-of-frame rearrangements, and those results were checked against IGoR. A later analysis scored TCR-TCR, TCR-HLA and TCR-CMV co-occurrence with hypergeometric tests, applying a repertoire-size bias correction to TCR pairs. A later analysis estimated false discovery rates by permuting HLA or CMV assignments 20 times. In a later analysis, co-occurring TCRs were grouped using DBSCAN, with TCRdist sequence similarity added in when clustering inside HLA-allele-positive subsets. Repertoires with fewer than 30,000 or more than 120,000 public chains were left out of co-occurrence clustering, as were a handful of repertoires with anomalous nucleotide sharing. As stored in TCRdb, this immuneACCESS dataset retains in-frame rearrangements with V and J assigned. A fraction of the clones does not appear; measured against another copy, unresolved V genes explain less than half of the discrepancy, and the remainder lacks a known reason. From that table come the V and J calls and clone size; the DNA was used to work out D and trimming. This sample comprises about 200,000 clones, approximately 79% of them detected only once. The ten largest account for approximately 4.7% of the sample.

Sequences were obtained from PBMCs. Rearrangement joined TRBV11-3 to TRBJ2-5, with 12 bases matching TRBD2. The sequence derives from a woman aged 25 to 39 in good health and CMV-seropositive. The CDR3 protein is CASSIRTSGKETQYF. The nucleotides are TGTGCCAGCAGCATAAGGACTAGCGGGAAAGAGACCCAGTACTTC.